The 31 T cell receptor beta chains below all came from one sample that was sequenced in a study of blood T cell repertoires in COVID-19. The assay was immunoSEQ multiplex PCR, and TCRdb's table has in-frame clones only and misses some. Of about 39,000 clones listed, about 89% are singletons. The specimen was peripheral blood. These receptors originate from a man aged 45-65 years with active or convalescent COVID-19.

The chain carries TRBV2 and TRBJ2-7, with a weak D call TRBD2 (5 bases). V was cut by 1 base and J by 4 bases, with 17 bases left in between. Looked up from germline, CDR1 is SNHLY and CDR2 is FYNNEI. The CDR3 is 16 residues long. As DNA, the CDR3 is TGTGCCAGCAGTGAAGGGTCGTTGCGAGCGGCGTACGAGCAGTACTTC. Amino acids: CASSEGSLRAAYEQYF.

This clone was found once. J is TRBJ1-5 and V is TRBV3-1 (or the pseudogene TRBV3-2); D not resolved. The V end was cut by 5 bases, the J end by 0 bases, with 8 bases between. CDR1 is LGHDT, CDR2 YNNKEL, per germline (reference sequence). This CDR3 comprises 14 residues. CDR3 amino acids: CASSFGNSNQPQHF. The CDR3 coding sequence is TGTGCCAGCAGCTTCGGGAATAGCAATCAGCCCCAGCATTTT.

The V and J genes are TRBV29-1 and TRBJ2-3; the match to TRBD2 covers 7 bases. CDR3 length equals 14 residues. The V gene's germline CDR1 is SQVTM and CDR2 ANQGSEA. V lost 6 bases to trimming and J lost 0 bases; unmatched junction nucleotides: 6. CDR3 sequence (DNA): TGCAGCGTGGGAGGCGGGGGAAGCACAGATACGCAGTATTTT. Encoded protein: CSVGGGGSTDTQYF.

This chain connects TRBV15 to TRBJ2-7; perhaps TRBD1 as D (6 bases). The length of the CDR3 is 14 residues. The germline CDR1 and CDR2 sequences are LNHNV and YYDKDF (reference sequence). V gave up 2 bases and J gave up 3 bases, with 11 bases separating them. CDR3 coding DNA: TGTGCCACCAGCAGACAGCACAGGGACTACGAGCAGTACGTC. Translating gives CATSRQHRDYEQYV.

The chain uses TRBV5-1 and TRBJ1-2, with D possibly matching TRBD1 (5 bases). V lost 4 bases, J lost 2 bases, and 12 bases lay in between. The CDR3 loop spans 14 amino acids. The germline CDR1 and CDR2 sequences are SGHRS and YFSETQ. CDR3 in DNA: TGCGCCAGCAGCACGGAGGGACGGAACTATGGCTACACCTTC. Protein sequence: CASSTEGRNYGYTF.

This clone was counted a few times. CDR3: CASSQALAVNSGANVLTF. Here the CDR3 DNA reads TGTGCCAGCAGCCAAGCTCTAGCGGTTAACTCTGGGGCCAACGTCCTGACTTTC. The genes are TRBV4-2 and TRBJ2-6; 7 bases agree with TRBD2. Trimming removed 1 base from V and 0 bases from J; junction bases left unmatched: 6. CDR3 length: 18 residues. CDR1 and CDR2 from the germline V gene are LGHNA and YNFKEQ.

The chain carries TRBV19 and TRBJ1-5, with TRBD1 as a possible D gene (5 bases). Trimming shortened V by 3 bases and J by 4 bases, and 16 bases separated the two germline ends. CDR3 length equals 16 residues. CDR1 LNHDA and CDR2 SQIVND come from the germline V gene (reference sequence). Here the CDR3 DNA reads TGTGCCAGTAGTATCGCCCGGGGGGGAGAGAATCAGCCCCAGCATTTT. Translation gives CASSIARGGENQPQHF.

V usage is TRBV27 and J usage is TRBJ1-3; 8 bases fit TRBD1. The CDR3 runs to 19 residues. The V gene's germline CDR1 is MNHEY and CDR2 SMNVEV (reference sequence). The trim removed 0 bases at V and 1 base at J, leaving 11 bases unmatched. CDR3 in DNA: TGTGCCAGCAGTTTATCGGCCCGTGGCAGGGGGCTTTCTGGAAACACCATATATTTT. Protein product: CASSLSARGRGLSGNTIYF.

The chain links TRBV10-3 to TRBJ2-1; 12 bases align to TRBD2. The CDR3 length is 14 residues. CDR1 is ENHRY and CDR2 is SYGVKD in the germline V gene. V shed 6 bases and J 7 bases; nucleotides not matched to a gene: 4. In nucleotides, the CDR3 is TGTGCCATCAGGAAGACTAGCGGGGGAAATGAGCAGTTCTTC. Residues: CAIRKTSGGNEQFF.

This chain links TRBV18 with TRBJ2-5; D unclear. Trimming removed 3 bases at V and 0 bases at J, with 8 bases between. This CDR3 contains 14 residues. CDR1 is KGHSH and CDR2 is LQKENI in the germline V gene. The CDR3 loop reads CASSPTANQETQYF. CDR3 sequence (DNA): TGTGCCAGCTCACCTACTGCAAACCAAGAGACCCAGTACTTC.

The chain links TRBV5-8 to TRBJ2-1; the match to TRBD2 covers 7 bases. V gave up 5 bases and J gave up 0 bases; unmatched junction bases: 8. Looked up from germline, CDR1 is SGHTS and CDR2 is YDEGEE. There are 16 residues in the CDR3. CDR3 protein: CASRGGTASSYNEQFF. Here the CDR3 DNA reads TGTGCCAGCAGGGGGGGGACTGCCAGCTCCTACAATGAGCAGTTCTTC.

V gene TRBV28 combines with J gene TRBJ1-1, with D perhaps matching TRBD1 (6 bases). The CDR3 totals 12 residues. From germline, CDR1 is MDHEN and CDR2 SYDVKM. Between the trimmed V and J ends, which lost 2 bases and 7 bases, there was a span of 8 bases. Here the CDR3 reads CASSLGQYEAFF. The CDR3 coding sequence is TGTGCCAGCAGTTTAGGACAGTATGAAGCTTTCTTT. Filled out from reference TRBV28 and TRBJ1-1, the complete variable domain reads DVKVTQSSRYLVKRTGEKVFLECVQDMDHENMFWYRQDPGLGLRLIYFSYDVKMKEKGDIPEGYSVSREKKERFSLILESASTNQTSMYLCASSLGQYEAFFGQGTRLTVV.

The V gene is TRBV28, the J gene TRBJ2-1, with TRBD2 matching 11 bases. CDR1 and CDR2 from the germline V gene are MDHEN and SYDVKM. V trimming: 4 bases; J trimming: 3 bases; junction bases outside the gene matches: 2. There are 15 residues in the CDR3. The CDR3 spells CASSYGTSGYNEQFF. The CDR3 DNA sequence: TGTGCCAGCAGTTACGGGACTAGCGGCTACAATGAGCAGTTCTTC. The whole variable domain, filled in from reference TRBV28 and TRBJ2-1, reads DVKVTQSSRYLVKRTGEKVFLECVQDMDHENMFWYRQDPGLGLRLIYFSYDVKMKEKGDIPEGYSVSREKKERFSLILESASTNQTSMYLCASSYGTSGYNEQFFGPGTRLTVL.

Points on this clone: Additional DNA sequences in this sample encode the identical CDR3. The chain combines TRBV30 with TRBJ1-5; D is uncertain. The germline V and J ends were trimmed by 0 bases and 4 bases, with 7 bases remaining between them. CDR1 and CDR2 from the germline V gene are GTSNPN and SVGIG (reference sequence). The CDR3 is made up of 13 amino acids. CDR3 residues: CAWSVRENQPQHF. CDR3 sequence (DNA): TGTGCCTGGAGTGTACGCGAGAATCAGCCCCAGCATTTT.

In DNA form, the CDR3 reads TGTGCCAGCAGTTACGCCGGGTCGCGGACCGGGGAGCTGTTTTTT. It translates to CASSYAGSRTGELFF. This sequence joins TRBV6-5 and TRBJ2-2; D not certain. The CDR3 is 15 amino acids. Germline CDR1 and CDR2: MNHEY and SVGAGI. V lost 2 bases and J 5 bases, leaving 12 bases between the germline ends.

The DNA for the CDR3 is TGTGCCAGCAGTTTGGGACAGGGCAATGGCTACACCTTC. Amino acid sequence: CASSLGQGNGYTF. V usage is TRBV27 and J usage is TRBJ1-2; 9 bases are a match to TRBD1. The V gene end was trimmed by 3 bases and the J gene end by 6 bases; junction bases not matched to a gene: 2. The CDR3 is 13 residues long. In germline, CDR1 is MNHEY, CDR2 SMNVEV (reference sequence).

The genes are TRBV5-1 and TRBJ1-4; D remains ambiguous. The CDR3 runs 14 residues. V lost 3 bases, J lost 7 bases, and 13 bases lay in between. Germline CDR1 is SGHRS and CDR2 is YFSETQ. CDR3 residues: CASSSRGGSEKLFF. Here the CDR3 DNA reads TGCGCCAGCAGCTCCAGAGGAGGCAGTGAAAAACTGTTTTTT.

The chain carries TRBV7-9 and TRBJ1-2; unclear D gene. CDR1 is SEHNR, CDR2 FQNEAQ, per germline (reference sequence). The CDR3 contains 14 residues. V was trimmed by 5 bases and J by 1 base, leaving 11 bases between them. CDR3 DNA: TGTGCCAGCAGCAGCGCCAGTGTTAACTATGGCTACACCTTC. Translating gives CASSSASVNYGYTF.

The chain joins TRBV12-3 or TRBV12-4 to TRBJ2-5; no clear D. This CDR3 region has 13 residues. V was trimmed by 3 bases and J by 5 bases, leaving 10 bases between them. DNA for the CDR3: TGTGCCAGCAGTTTGAACTATAAGGAGACCCAGTACTTC. It is translated as CASSLNYKETQYF.

The chain is built from TRBV4-1 and TRBJ2-2, with TRBD2 identical over 8 bases. Germline loops: CDR1 MGHRA, CDR2 YSYEKL. The CDR3 runs to 16 residues. V gave up 1 base and J gave up 5 bases; unmatched junction bases: 6. The CDR3 loop reads CASSQGPGRETGELFF. CDR3 DNA sequence: TGCGCCAGCAGCCAAGGCCCCGGGAGGGAGACCGGGGAGCTGTTTTTT.

The J gene is TRBJ2-1, the V gene TRBV28, with D maybe TRBD2 (6 bases). Trimming took 8 bases from V and 2 from J, leaving 13 bases between them. The CDR3 is made up of 14 amino acids. The germline V gene has CDR1 MDHEN and CDR2 SYDVKM. CDR3 sequence: CASQLGGTYNEQFF. In DNA form, the CDR3 reads TGTGCCAGCCAACTTGGCGGGACCTACAATGAGCAGTTCTTC.

The V and J genes are TRBV29-1 and TRBJ2-2; D possibly corresponds to TRBD1 (6 bases). V lost 4 bases to trimming and J lost 5 bases, with 17 bases between them. Germline loops: CDR1 SQVTM, CDR2 ANQGSEA. The CDR3 has 15 residues. Here the CDR3 DNA reads TGCAGCGTTGTATTGAAAAACAGGGAGACCGGGGAGCTGTTTTTT. Residues: CSVVLKNRETGELFF.

The V call is TRBV29-1, the J call TRBJ1-4; D is possibly TRBD1 (5 bases). Trimming left V 5 bases short and J 0 bases short, with 13 bases between. The V gene's germline CDR1 is SQVTM and CDR2 ANQGSEA. The CDR3 length is 15 residues. CDR3 sequence reads: CSVQGGTTTNEKLFF. The CDR3 DNA sequence: TGCAGCGTTCAGGGAGGGACGACAACTAATGAAAAACTGTTTTTT.

The rearrangement uses TRBV7-9 and TRBJ1-4; D gene ambiguous. Germline CDR1 and CDR2: SEHNR and FQNEAQ (reference sequence). Trimming cost V 6 bases and J 1 base, with 12 bases left between them. The CDR3 totals 15 residues. CDR3 in amino acids: CASRGSGQTNEKLFF. The CDR3 region has the DNA TGTGCCAGCAGGGGGAGTGGGCAAACTAATGAAAAACTGTTTTTT.

This chain uses TRBV30 with TRBJ2-1; D may be TRBD1 (6 bases). CDR3 length: 14 amino acids. V lost 0 bases and J lost 9, with 15 bases in between. In germline, CDR1 is GTSNPN, CDR2 SVGIG (reference sequence). The CDR3 protein is CAWSVGGQASEQFF. The CDR3 DNA is TGTGCCTGGAGTGTAGGGGGTCAAGCCAGTGAGCAGTTCTTC.

The V and J genes are TRBV5-1 and TRBJ1-1; D remains unclear. The CDR3 has 13 amino acids. V shed 2 bases and J shed 2 bases, with 7 bases lying between them. Germline V gene sequence: CDR1 SGHRS, CDR2 YFSETQ. This CDR3 is CASSFGPNTEAFF. The CDR3 DNA reads as TGCGCCAGCAGCTTCGGTCCTAACACTGAAGCTTTCTTT.

This clone has just a few counts. The CDR3, as DNA: TGTGCCAGCAGCAAAGCGCTTGGGATGACTAGCTCCTACGAGCAGTACGTC. It is translated as CASSKALGMTSSYEQYV. The chain combines TRBV21-1 with TRBJ2-7; the table's D call TRBD2 went unverified against the DNA. TRBV21-1 is shown as a pseudogene. The CDR3 runs 17 residues.

The V and J genes are TRBV10-3 and TRBJ1-5; D is possibly TRBD1 (5 bases). There are 13 residues in the CDR3. CDR1 and CDR2 from the germline V gene are ENHRY and SYGVKD. V lost 6 bases and J 5 bases, leaving 11 bases between the germline ends. The CDR3 loop reads CAIRGGEDQPQHF. The CDR3 DNA reads as TGTGCCATCAGGGGGGGAGAAGATCAGCCCCAGCATTTT.

The gene calls are TRBV5-1 and TRBJ2-1; 9 bases match TRBD1. V gave up 0 bases and J gave up 4 bases; unmatched junction bases: 5. CDR1 is SGHRS and CDR2 is YFSETQ in the germline V gene. The CDR3 has 16 amino acids. CDR3 sequence: CASSLARTGVYNEQFF. For the CDR3, the DNA is TGCGCCAGCAGCTTGGCAAGGACAGGGGTTTACAATGAGCAGTTCTTC.

The genes are TRBV6-5 and TRBJ2-7; TRBD1 agrees at 10 bases. This CDR3 has 13 amino acids. Germline CDR1 and CDR2: MNHEY and SVGAGI. Trimming cost V 5 bases and J 6 bases; bases outside gene matches: 4. CDR3 region: CASSRGQGREQYV. The CDR3 region has the DNA TGTGCCAGCAGTAGGGGACAGGGGCGCGAGCAGTACGTC.

The gene calls are TRBV7-2 and TRBJ1-2, with TRBD1 matching 8 bases. The CDR3 is 15 amino acids. Germline trimming cut 1 base from V and 2 bases from J; bases unmatched to any gene: 3. The germline V gene has CDR1 SGHTA and CDR2 FQGNSA. The CDR3 DNA sequence: TGTGCCAGCAGCTTAGTTGCAGGGGGCAACTATGGCTACACCTTC. It codes for CASSLVAGGNYGYTF.